This T cell receptor beta chain originates from a study of early T cells in non-severe SARS-CoV-2 infection. Study summary: Chains were not paired, and sequencing was done on bulk RNA from unsorted whole blood.

The length of the CDR3 is 14 residues. The germline V gene has CDR1 SGHRS and CDR2 YFSETQ. V was cut by 5 bases and J by 2 bases, with 13 bases left in between. Whole-study findings and limits: Matching results from VDJdb favored anti-spike CD8 responses, leaving private and CD4 specificities undetected.

Unique molecular identifier tags were affixed to discrete cDNA molecules. TCRdb redid the calling of the 5' RACE reads with MiXCR, one entry per CDR3 protein. The data hold more than 80,000 distinct CDR3 sequences, with 16% observed a single time. Points on this clonotype: The antigen is undetermined.

The source material was whole blood. The clonotype was recovered from an adult who was a healthcare worker with PCR-confirmed SARS-CoV-2 infection or an uninfected control (not recorded which). This chain joins TRBV5-1 and TRBJ1-1, with TRBD1 as a possible D gene (5 bases). As DNA, the CDR3 is TGCGCCAGCAGACAGGATGGGGGAAACACTGAAGCTTTCTTT. Its protein is CASRQDGGNTEAFF.